Listed below are T cell receptor beta chains from one sample, sequenced in a study of Ad26.COV2.S vaccination and SARS-CoV-2 variants. TCRdb's copy holds only in-frame clones and misses some; the assay was immunoSEQ multiplex PCR. The sample holds more than 120,000 clones; roughly 90% are singletons and the top ten take around 5%. The specimen was peripheral blood, collected after recovery from COVID-19. The receptors derive from a human donor who had recovered from COVID-19. The CDR3 runs from the conserved cysteine through the conserved F or W. D genes are given only for firm matches. Rows give clone size only sometimes, using once, few, many, or a class for an expanded clone.

size | J | D | V | CDR3 | DNA
- | TRBJ1-5 | - | TRBV15 | CATSRDLGAGTQPQHF | TGTGCCACCAGCAGAGATCTAGGGGCAGGGACTCAGCCCCAGCATTTT
- | TRBJ2-1 | - | TRBV19 | CASSMLLLGGYNEQFF | TGTGCCAGTAGTATGCTACTACTAGGGGGGTACAATGAGCAGTTCTTC
- | TRBJ2-3 | TRBD1 | TRBV11-2 | CASSVGQGSTDTQYF | TGTGCCAGCAGCGTGGGACAGGGAAGCACAGATACGCAGTATTTT
- | TRBJ2-7 | - | TRBV7-8 | CASSSDRSYEQYF | TGTGCCAGCAGTTCAGACAGGTCCTACGAGCAGTACTTC
- | TRBJ2-3 | TRBD2 | TRBV15 | CAILLAGTDTQYF | TGTGCCATCTTACTAGCGGGCACAGATACGCAGTATTTT
- | TRBJ1-3 | TRBD1 | TRBV23-1 | CASSPNRDRVNTIYF | TGCGCCAGCAGTCCCAACCGGGACAGGGTTAACACCATATATTTT
few | TRBJ2-3 | - | TRBV9 | CASSSTDTQYF | TGTGCCAGCAGCTCCACAGATACGCAGTATTTT
- | TRBJ1-1 | - | TRBV13 | CASSSQGAFF | TGTGCCAGCAGCTCGCAGGGGGCTTTCTTT
- | TRBJ2-5 | - | TRBV12-3/TRBV12-4 | CASMSQETQYF | TGTGCCAGCATGTCACAAGAGACCCAGTACTTC
- | TRBJ2-5 | - | TRBV28 | CASSLRLAGGLQTQYF | TGTGCCAGCAGTTTAAGACTAGCAGGGGGGCTTCAGACCCAGTACTTC
- | TRBJ2-7 | - | TRBV30 | CAGTGGAEQYF | TGTGCCGGGACCGGAGGTGCCGAGCAGTACTTC
- | TRBJ1-5 | TRBD1 | TRBV19 | CASSTSSRTGVGQPQHF | TGTGCCAGTAGTACTTCCTCTCGGACAGGGGTGGGTCAGCCCCAGCATTTT
- | TRBJ1-5 | - | TRBV11-2 | CASSLATNQPQHF | TGTGCCAGCAGCTTAGCCACCAATCAGCCCCAGCATTTT
- | TRBJ1-1 | TRBD1 | TRBV19 | CASNSQGKAFF | TGTGCCAGTAACTCACAGGGGAAAGCTTTCTTT
- | TRBJ1-1 | - | TRBV5-1 | CASSFEQNTEAFF | TGCGCCAGCAGCTTCGAACAGAACACTGAAGCTTTCTTT
once | TRBJ1-2 | - | TRBV6-5 | CASSYGQGHWTNGYTF | TGTGCCAGCAGTTACGGTCAGGGGCATTGGACGAATGGCTACACCTTC
- | TRBJ1-4 | - | TRBV19 | CASSSRREGVMEKLFF | TGTGCCAGTAGTTCGCGAAGGGAAGGGGTAATGGAAAAACTGTTTTTT
- | TRBJ2-7 | - | TRBV24-1 | CATSDRDSKPYEQYF | TGTGCCACCAGTGATCGCGACAGCAAACCCTACGAGCAGTACTTC
- | TRBJ1-5 | - | TRBV28 | CASSLFWALSNQPQHF | TGTGCCAGCAGTTTATTCTGGGCTTTAAGCAATCAGCCCCAGCATTTT
- | TRBJ2-1 | - | TRBV4-3 | CASSQVWGDYNEQFF | TGCGCCAGCAGCCAAGTTTGGGGAGACTACAATGAGCAGTTCTTC
- | TRBJ1-2 | - | TRBV2 | CARTGTADGYTF | TGTGCCCGAACCGGGACGGCGGATGGCTACACCTTC
- | TRBJ2-1 | - | TRBV9 | CASSYRTGMPNEQFF | TGTGCCAGCAGCTACAGGACGGGAATGCCCAATGAGCAGTTCTTC
- | TRBJ1-2 | - | TRBV10-2 | CASSEIKAPGYTF | TGCGCCAGCAGTGAGATAAAGGCACCGGGCTACACCTTC
- | TRBJ2-7 | TRBD1 | TRBV7-2 | CASSLDRDRAYEQYF | TGTGCCAGCAGCTTAGACCGGGACAGGGCCTACGAGCAGTACTTC
- | TRBJ1-6 | - | TRBV2 | CASSEAGKQGSPLHF | TGTGCCAGCAGTGAAGCGGGGAAACAGGGATCACCCCTCCACTTT
- | TRBJ2-7 | - | TRBV28 | CASSSGTTGTTYGQYF | TGTGCCAGCAGTTCCGGGACAACCGGGACGACCTATGGGCAGTACTTC
- | TRBJ2-3 | TRBD1 | TRBV5-4 | CASHRDRVLDTQYF | TGTGCCAGCCACCGGGACAGGGTATTGGATACGCAGTATTTT
- | TRBJ1-1 | - | TRBV6-1 | CASSELLRLGGNTEAFF | TGTGCCAGCAGTGAATTATTAAGGTTAGGGGGGAACACTGAAGCTTTCTTT
- | TRBJ1-3 | - | TRBV28 | CASSLSLGLPGNTIYF | TGTGCCAGCAGTTTAAGTCTCGGCCTCCCAGGAAACACCATATATTTT
- | TRBJ2-1 | TRBD2 | TRBV6-6 | CASSPASGVNEQFF | TGTGCCAGCAGTCCCGCCAGCGGGGTCAATGAGCAGTTCTTC
- | TRBJ2-2 | TRBD1 | TRBV25-1 | CASSSRGTGNTGELFF | TGTGCCAGCAGTTCCCGGGGGACAGGGAACACCGGGGAGCTGTTTTTT
- | TRBJ1-5 | - | TRBV19 | CATSSSARGDQHF | TGTGCCACCTCGAGTTCGGCCCGTGGGGACCAGCATTTT
- | TRBJ1-5 | - | TRBV19 | CASKFGGSLLNQPQHF | TGTGCCAGTAAATTCGGGGGGAGCTTGCTCAATCAGCCCCAGCATTTT
- | TRBJ1-4 | - | TRBV9 | CASSGDSPGVGEKLFF | TGTGCCAGCAGCGGCGATTCACCAGGTGTTGGAGAAAAACTGTTTTTT
once | TRBJ1-3 | TRBD1 | TRBV7-6 | CASSQSGGGTGNTIYF | TGTGCCAGCAGCCAGTCGGGAGGGGGCACTGGAAACACCATATATTTT
- | TRBJ2-7 | - | TRBV7-9 | CASSLGGLSYEQYF | TGTGCCAGCAGCTTGGGGGGACTCTCCTACGAGCAGTACTTC
- | TRBJ2-6 | - | TRBV28 | CAIKGGSSGANVLTF | TGTGCCATCAAGGGCGGAAGCTCTGGGGCCAACGTCCTGACTTTC
once | TRBJ1-5 | - | TRBV28 | CASSPPTGPYQPQHF | TGTGCCAGCAGTCCCCCGACAGGACCTTATCAGCCCCAGCATTTT
- | TRBJ2-2 | TRBD1 | TRBV30 | CAWDLWDRGTGELFF | TGTGCCTGGGATTTGTGGGACAGGGGCACCGGGGAGCTGTTTTTT
few | TRBJ2-7 | - | TRBV4-3 | CASSQDVAAYEQYF | TGCGCCAGCAGCCAAGATGTAGCGGCCTACGAGCAGTACTTC
- | TRBJ2-3 | - | TRBV12-1 | CASSFGLVRPSPPSTDTQYF | TGTGCCAGCAGCTTTGGTCTTGTCAGGCCTTCGCCCCCTAGCACAGATACGCAGTATTTT
- | TRBJ1-6 | TRBD1 | TRBV20-1 | CSASRTGNNSPLHF | TGCAGTGCTAGTCGGACAGGAAATAATTCACCCCTCCACTTT
- | TRBJ1-1 | - | TRBV6-4 | CASSQRLNTEAFF | TGTGCCAGCAGTCAACGGCTGAACACTGAAGCTTTCTTT
- | TRBJ2-7 | - | TRBV12-3/TRBV12-4 | CASKLRRGNEQYF | TGTGCCAGCAAACTTAGAAGGGGGAACGAGCAGTACTTC
- | TRBJ1-1 | - | TRBV9 | CASSTAGEMNTEAFF | TGTGCCAGCAGTACGGCAGGGGAGATGAACACTGAAGCTTTCTTT
few | TRBJ2-3 | - | TRBV3-1/TRBV3-2 | CASSQALSMQYF | TGTGCCAGCAGCCAAGCTCTCTCCATGCAGTATTTT
once | TRBJ2-7 | - | TRBV28 | CASSLWSGGSEQYF | TGTGCCAGCAGTTTATGGTCCGGGGGCTCCGAGCAGTACTTC
- | TRBJ1-3 | TRBD1 | TRBV6-2/TRBV6-3 | CASSRDSLSGNTIYF | TGTGCCAGCAGCCGGGACAGCCTTTCTGGAAACACCATATATTTT
- | TRBJ2-1 | - | TRBV5-1 | CASSPIPSSYNEQFF | TGCGCCAGCAGCCCGATTCCGAGCTCCTACAATGAGCAGTTCTTC
once | TRBJ2-7 | - | TRBV7-9 | CASSLMSGYEQYF | TGTGCCAGCAGCTTAATGTCTGGGTACGAGCAGTACTTC
- | TRBJ1-4 | - | TRBV5-1 | CASSLDSPGKLFF | TGCGCCAGCAGCCTGGACAGCCCCGGGAAACTGTTTTTT
- | TRBJ1-4 | TRBD1 | TRBV25-1 | CASSGQGEGEKLFF | TGTGCCAGCAGTGGACAGGGAGAGGGGGAAAAACTGTTTTTT
- | TRBJ1-1 | - | TRBV6-5 | CASSYGQGKTEAFF | TGTGCCAGCAGTTACGGGCAGGGGAAAACTGAAGCTTTCTTT
- | TRBJ1-4 | TRBD1 | TRBV5-6 | CASSFSRTGGEKLFF | TGTGCCAGCAGCTTTTCCAGGACAGGGGGAGAAAAACTGTTTTTT
- | TRBJ1-2 | TRBD1 | TRBV10-3 | CAISTGTGYHTF | TGTGCCATCAGCACCGGGACAGGGTACCACACCTTC
- | TRBJ2-7 | TRBD1 | TRBV18 | CASSPPGGQQYEQYF | TGTGCCAGCTCACCACCTGGGGGACAGCAATACGAGCAGTACTTC
- | TRBJ2-3 | TRBD2 | TRBV20-1 | CSASILAGGRTDTQYF | TGCAGTGCTAGTATCCTAGCGGGGGGTCGCACAGATACGCAGTATTTT